The 24 T cell receptor beta chains in this list originate from one sample, sequenced in a study of OX40 agonist ivuxolimab in advanced cancers. Library preparation used the immunoSEQ multiplex PCR assay. Entries here come from immuneACCESS through TCRdb and include only in-frame sequences with V and J called. Some clones fail to appear in such tables; in the studies checked, an unresolved V gene covers under half of the shortfall, and the cause of the remainder is unknown. Counted in this sample were around 94,000 clones; around 85% of them appeared once. The top ten clonotypes cover less than 5% of the sample. Sequencing was performed on CD4+ or CD8+ T cells sorted from blood, taken in a trial of the OX40 agonist ivuxolimab. The receptors were gathered from an adult with an advanced solid tumor such as melanoma, head and neck, liver or kidney cancer.

The chain couples TRBV18 to TRBJ2-7, with 7 bases aligning to TRBD2. V shed 5 bases, J shed 0 bases, and the junction held 7 bases outside the gene matches. The CDR3 has 15 amino acids. Germline V gene sequence: CDR1 KGHSH, CDR2 LQKENI. The CDR3 spells CASSTSLADSYEQYF. CDR3 nucleotides: TGTGCCAGCTCAACCTCGCTAGCGGACTCCTACGAGCAGTACTTC.

The V and J genes are TRBV4-3 and TRBJ2-5; 11 bases are shared with TRBD2. There are 17 residues in the CDR3. The V segment lost 1 base and the J segment 5 bases; nucleotides outside the gene matches: 9. Germline lookup yields CDR1 LGHNA and CDR2 YSLEER. DNA for the CDR3: TGCGCCAGCAGCCAAGCCGCGGTAGCGGGAGGGCTGGAGACCCAGTACTTC. This sequence encodes CASSQAAVAGGLETQYF.

The genes are TRBV6-1 and TRBJ1-1; D is unresolved. Germline V gene lookup returns CDR1 MNHNS and CDR2 SASEGT. The CDR3 sequence is 11 residues long. Trimming pared 0 bases from V and 6 bases from J, leaving 2 bases between. The CDR3: CASSEAAEAFF. Written as DNA, the CDR3 is TGTGCCAGCAGTGAAGCCGCTGAAGCTTTCTTT.

This clone was counted a single time. The chain is built from TRBV7-9 and TRBJ2-1; D remains ambiguous. The ends were cut back, 1 base at V and 9 bases at J, with 10 bases in the middle. Germline CDR1 SEHNR, CDR2 FQNEAQ (reference sequence). This CDR3 is built from 13 residues. The CDR3 coding sequence is TGTGCCAGCAGCTTAGACGATTTAAGTGAGCAGTTCTTC. This encodes CASSLDDLSEQFF.

V usage is TRBV6-1 and J usage is TRBJ2-1, with 12 positions matching TRBD2. The V segment lost 8 bases and the J segment 7 bases; nucleotides outside the gene matches: 3. Germline V gives CDR1 MNHNS, CDR2 SASEGT. CDR3 length equals 13 residues. CDR3 nucleotides: TGTGCCAGCGGACTAGCGGGAAAGAATGAGCAGTTCTTC. Protein sequence: CASGLAGKNEQFF.

This clone was detected a few times. The V gene is TRBV6-5, the J gene TRBJ2-7; the D gene is possibly TRBD2 (5 bases). The germline V gene has CDR1 MNHEY and CDR2 SVGAGI. This CDR3 has 11 residues. V was shortened by 11 bases and J by 7 bases, with 15 bases between the two germline ends. The CDR3 region is CASGGTREQYF. CDR3 in DNA: TGTGCCTCCGGAGGTACGAGAGAGCAGTACTTC.

This chain joins TRBV5-1 and TRBJ2-7, with 9 bases identical to TRBD1. The V gene end was trimmed by 4 bases and the J gene end by 2 bases; junction bases not matched to a gene: 4. Germline CDR1 reads SGHRS; CDR2 reads YFSETQ. The CDR3 extends over 14 amino acids. The CDR3 region is CASSDRGETYEQYF. As DNA, the CDR3 is TGCGCCAGCAGCGACAGGGGGGAAACCTACGAGCAGTACTTC.

This chain connects TRBV7-9 to TRBJ2-3, with TRBD2 as a possible D gene (6 bases). Germline CDR1 SEHNR, CDR2 FQNEAQ (reference sequence). The CDR3 has 13 residues. Trimming pared 4 bases from V and 4 bases from J, leaving 9 bases between. In DNA form, the CDR3 reads TGTGCCAGCAGCTCCGGGACTTCAGATACGCAGTATTTT. This translates into CASSSGTSDTQYF. The full variable domain, with the rest looked up from reference TRBV7-9 and TRBJ2-3, is DTGVSQNPRHKITKRGQNVTFRCDPISEHNRLYWYRQTLGQGPEFLTYFQNEAQLEKSRLLSDRFSAERPKGSFSTLEIQRTEQGDSAMYLCASSSGTSDTQYFGPGTRLTVL.

This rearrangement joins TRBV7-9 to TRBJ2-1; the D is unclear. From germline, CDR1 is SEHNR and CDR2 FQNEAQ (reference sequence). The V gene lost 8 bases and the J gene lost 6 bases, with 8 bases spanning the gap. The length of the CDR3 is 11 residues. DNA for the CDR3: TGTGCCAGCGAAGAAGGCAATGAGCAGTTCTTC. Protein product: CASEEGNEQFF.

The rearrangement joins TRBV6-5 to TRBJ2-5; 9 positions agree with TRBD1. CDR3 length equals 15 residues. The V segment lost 4 bases and the J segment 0 bases; nucleotides outside the gene matches: 3. Germline V lookup: CDR1 MNHEY, CDR2 SVGAGI. CDR3 protein: CASSWDRVDQETQYF. In DNA form, the CDR3 reads TGTGCCAGCAGTTGGGACAGGGTCGACCAAGAGACCCAGTACTTC.

The gene calls are TRBV7-8 and TRBJ2-7; D might be TRBD2 (6 bases). CDR1 and CDR2 (germline): SGHVS, FQNEAQ. CDR3 length: 13 residues. V shed 4 bases and J shed 7 bases, with 14 bases lying between them. The DNA of the CDR3 is TGTGCCAGCAGCTCGGGACGGGAGAGAGAGCAGTACTTC. This encodes CASSSGREREQYF.

The chain's CDR3 is CASSLEGTGAYEQYF. CDR3 DNA sequence: TGTGCCAGCAGCTTAGAAGGGACAGGGGCCTACGAGCAGTACTTC. V usage is TRBV7-8 and J usage is TRBJ2-7, with 10 positions matching TRBD1. The CDR3 is 15 residues long. Germline values: CDR1 SGHVS, CDR2 FQNEAQ. With V trimmed by 1 base and J by 2 bases, 2 bases remained unmatched.

This chain links TRBV15 with TRBJ2-1; unclear D gene. Between the trimmed V and J ends, which lost 3 bases and 12 bases, there was a span of 9 bases. The CDR3 sequence is 11 residues long. Per germline, CDR1 LNHNV and CDR2 YYDKDF (reference sequence). The CDR3 loop is CATSSLIAQFF. The CDR3 DNA sequence: TGTGCCACCAGCAGCCTAATTGCGCAGTTCTTC.

CDR3 protein: CASRVGAINEKLFF. CDR3 nucleotides: TGTGCCAGCAGGGTTGGGGCAATAAATGAAAAACTGTTTTTT. The V gene is TRBV6-1, the J gene TRBJ1-4; TRBD1 might be the D (5 bases). Trimming removed 6 bases at V and 5 bases at J, with 13 bases between. The CDR3 is 14 amino acids. Germline loops: CDR1 MNHNS, CDR2 SASEGT.

The sample holds a few counts of this clone. V is TRBV9 and J is TRBJ1-1; D gene ambiguous. Trimming took 0 bases from V and 3 from J, leaving 12 bases between them. Germline values: CDR1 SGDLS, CDR2 YYNGEE. The CDR3 extends over 15 amino acids. In DNA, the CDR3 is TGTGCCAGCAGCGTAGACGGACCTTTGGACACTGAAGCTTTCTTT. Its translation is CASSVDGPLDTEAFF. Together with reference TRBV9 and TRBJ1-1, the CDR3 gives the full variable domain: DSGVTQTPKHLITATGQRVTLRCSPRSGDLSVYWYQQSLDQGLQFLIQYYNGEERAKGNILERFSAQQFPDLHSELNLSSLELGDSALYFCASSVDGPLDTEAFFGQGTRLTVV.

The CDR3 DNA follows: TGTGCCAGCAGCGTACAGGGAGATAATGAAAAACTGTTTTTT. This sequence encodes CASSVQGDNEKLFF. The V call is TRBV9, the J call TRBJ1-4, with TRBD1 as a possible D gene (5 bases). Germline loops: CDR1 SGDLS, CDR2 YYNGEE. This CDR3 has 14 residues. The V gene lost 1 base and the J gene lost 4 bases, with 8 bases spanning the gap. Full variable domain (missing parts from reference TRBV9 and TRBJ1-4): DSGVTQTPKHLITATGQRVTLRCSPRSGDLSVYWYQQSLDQGLQFLIQYYNGEERAKGNILERFSAQQFPDLHSELNLSSLELGDSALYFCASSVQGDNEKLFFGSGTQLSVL.

The gene calls are TRBV27 and TRBJ2-1, with 9 bases identical to TRBD2. V was pared by 3 bases and J by 4 bases, with 4 bases of the junction left unmatched. This CDR3 region has 15 residues. Germline CDR1 is MNHEY and CDR2 is SMNVEV (reference sequence). In nucleotides, the CDR3 is TGTGCCAGCAGTTTCTCAAGCGGGGGGTACAATGAGCAGTTCTTC. Translation gives CASSFSSGGYNEQFF.

A single count supports this clone. This chain joins TRBV11-2 and TRBJ2-1, with D unclear. The germline CDR1 and CDR2 sequences are SGHAT and FQNNGV. The germline V and J ends were trimmed by 2 bases and 7 bases, with 9 bases remaining between them. The CDR3 totals 13 residues. CDR3 in DNA: TGTGCCAGCAGCTTAAATGTGGGGAATGAGCAGTTCTTC. Its translation: CASSLNVGNEQFF.

The sample holds a few counts of this clone. The chain is built from TRBV4-1 and TRBJ2-7; no firm D call. This CDR3 is 12 amino acids long. In germline, CDR1 is MGHRA, CDR2 YSYEKL. V was pared by 1 base and J by 6 bases, with 7 bases between. CDR3 protein: CASSQVRGEQYF. The CDR3 DNA is TGCGCCAGCAGCCAAGTTCGAGGCGAGCAGTACTTC.

The rearrangement uses TRBV7-2 and TRBJ2-7; 10 nucleotides agree with TRBD2. Germline CDR1 and CDR2: SGHTA and FQGNSA. With V trimmed by 4 bases and J by 2 bases, 5 bases remained unmatched. There are 15 residues in the CDR3. The CDR3 DNA is TGTGCCAGCAGCTATCATAGCGGGGGGCCCTACGAGCAGTACTTC. Its translation is CASSYHSGGPYEQYF.

V and J are TRBV19 and TRBJ1-4, with D tentatively TRBD1 (6 bases). CDR3 size: 15 residues. CDR1 is LNHDA, CDR2 SQIVND, per germline (reference sequence). V was shortened by 1 base and J by 7 bases, with 13 bases between the two germline ends. The CDR3 loop reads CASSIGGPGGEKLFF. DNA of the CDR3: TGTGCCAGTAGTATAGGGGGGCCGGGCGGTGAAAAACTGTTTTTT.

The J gene is TRBJ1-1, the V gene TRBV20-1; D is ambiguous. CDR1 is DFQATT and CDR2 is SNEGSKA in the germline V gene (reference sequence). There are 11 residues in the CDR3. V lost 3 bases and J 5 bases, leaving 7 bases between the germline ends. The CDR3 is CSASRETEAFF. DNA for the CDR3: TGCAGTGCTAGCCGGGAAACTGAAGCTTTCTTT.

The V gene is TRBV28, the J gene TRBJ2-1; tentative D call: TRBD1 (5 bases). Trimming took off 4 bases at V and 3 bases at J, with 7 bases between the two ends. The CDR3 contains 13 residues. CDR1 is MDHEN and CDR2 is SYDVKM in the germline V gene. CDR3: CASSSDIYNEQFF. CDR3 nucleotides: TGTGCCAGCAGTTCGGACATCTACAATGAGCAGTTCTTC.

The chain has TRBV27 and TRBJ2-7, with D unresolved. The germline gives CDR1 MNHEY, CDR2 SMNVEV (reference sequence). The CDR3 is made up of 10 amino acids. With 6 bases removed from V and 2 bases from J, the gap between germline ends came to 2 bases. CDR3 sequence: CASSTYEQYF. In nucleotides, the CDR3 is TGTGCCAGCAGCACCTACGAGCAGTACTTC.